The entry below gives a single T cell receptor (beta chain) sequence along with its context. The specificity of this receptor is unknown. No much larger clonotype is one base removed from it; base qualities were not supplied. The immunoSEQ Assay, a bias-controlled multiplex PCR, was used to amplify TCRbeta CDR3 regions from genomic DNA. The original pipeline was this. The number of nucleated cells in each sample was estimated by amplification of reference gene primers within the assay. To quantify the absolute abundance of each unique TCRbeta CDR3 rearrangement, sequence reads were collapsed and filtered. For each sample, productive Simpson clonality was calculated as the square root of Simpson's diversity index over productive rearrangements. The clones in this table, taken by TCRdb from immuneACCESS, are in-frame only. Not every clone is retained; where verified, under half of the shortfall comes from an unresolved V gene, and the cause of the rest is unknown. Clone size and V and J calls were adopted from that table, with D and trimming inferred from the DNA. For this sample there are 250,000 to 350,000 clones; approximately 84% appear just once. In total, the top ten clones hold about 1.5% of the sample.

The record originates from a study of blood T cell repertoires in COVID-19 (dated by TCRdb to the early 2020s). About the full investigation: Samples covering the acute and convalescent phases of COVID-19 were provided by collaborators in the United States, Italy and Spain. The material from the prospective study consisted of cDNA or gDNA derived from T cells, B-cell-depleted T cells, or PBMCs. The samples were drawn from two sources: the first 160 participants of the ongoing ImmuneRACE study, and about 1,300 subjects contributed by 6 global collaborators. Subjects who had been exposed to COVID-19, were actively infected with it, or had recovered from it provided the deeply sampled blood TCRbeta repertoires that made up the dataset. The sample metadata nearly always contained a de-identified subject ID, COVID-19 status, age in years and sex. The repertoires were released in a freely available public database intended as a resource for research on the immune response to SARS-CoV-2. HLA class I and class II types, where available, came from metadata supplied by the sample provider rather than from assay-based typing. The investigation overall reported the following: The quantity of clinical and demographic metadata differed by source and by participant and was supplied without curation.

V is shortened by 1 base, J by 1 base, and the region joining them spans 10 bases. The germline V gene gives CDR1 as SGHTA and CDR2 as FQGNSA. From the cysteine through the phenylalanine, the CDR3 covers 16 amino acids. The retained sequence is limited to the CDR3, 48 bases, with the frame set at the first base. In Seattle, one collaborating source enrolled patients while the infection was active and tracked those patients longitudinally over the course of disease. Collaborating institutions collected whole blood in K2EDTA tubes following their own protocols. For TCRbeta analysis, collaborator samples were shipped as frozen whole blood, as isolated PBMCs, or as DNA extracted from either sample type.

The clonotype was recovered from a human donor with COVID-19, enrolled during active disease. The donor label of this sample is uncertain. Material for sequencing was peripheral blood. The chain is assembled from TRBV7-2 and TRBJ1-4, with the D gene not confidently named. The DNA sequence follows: TGTGCCAGCAGCTTAGTAGGCGGCCTAACTAATGAAAAACTGTTTTTT. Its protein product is CASSLVGGLTNEKLFF.